Below, 13 T cell receptor beta chains from the same sample are listed, as sequenced in a study of shared clonotypes between healthy human individuals. The method was immunoSEQ multiplex PCR; TCRdb's version includes in-frame clones alone and lacks a portion of them. This table holds approximately 2.5 million clones, roughly 93% found once. Sequencing input: naive CD4+ T cells from PBMCs. Subset specified: CD45RA+ positively selected. The receptors were sampled from a man between 18 and 35 years old in good health. Some clones in this sample may be carry-over from other donors' samples.

The chain is built from TRBV9 and TRBJ2-5; tentatively, D is TRBD2 (6 bases). The CDR3 runs to 17 residues. V shed 4 bases and J shed 5 bases, with 24 bases lying between them. Germline lookup yields CDR1 SGDLS and CDR2 YYNGEE. Here the CDR3 DNA reads TGTGCCAGCAGCCCTCGAGGCAGCGGGCCGGGGAGGGAGACCCAGTACTTC. It translates to CASSPRGSGPGRETQYF.

The chain links TRBV15 to TRBJ1-4; D may be TRBD1 (6 bases). The V end was cut by 3 bases, the J end by 4 bases, with 9 bases between. Germline assignment: CDR1 LNHNV and CDR2 YYDKDF (reference sequence). The CDR3 length is 14 residues. DNA of the CDR3: TGTGCCACCAGCAGGGACAGAAATAATGAAAAACTGTTTTTT. Translating gives CATSRDRNNEKLFF.

In regard to this clone: The same CDR3 can be traced to other DNA sequences in this sample. The V call is TRBV27, the J call TRBJ1-1; D is unresolved. The CDR3 covers 14 residues. Between the trimmed V and J ends, which lost 2 bases and 2 bases, there was a span of 9 bases. CDR1 is MNHEY, CDR2 SMNVEV, per germline (reference sequence). The chain's CDR3 is CASSLIPGNTEAFF. DNA of the CDR3: TGTGCCAGCAGTTTAATCCCAGGAAACACTGAAGCTTTCTTT.

The CDR3 nucleotides are TGTGCCAGCACCACACAGGGGAAGAACACCGGGGAGCTGTTTTTT. Protein: CASTTQGKNTGELFF. V and J are TRBV28 and TRBJ2-2, with TRBD1 matching over 7 bases. The CDR3 is 15 amino acids. V was clipped by 7 bases and J by 1 base; unmatched bases: 6. Germline V lookup: CDR1 MDHEN, CDR2 SYDVKM.

The chain is built from TRBV21-1 and TRBJ2-1. TRBV21-1 is classified as a pseudogene. The CDR3 loop spans 16 amino acids. The CDR3 nucleotides are TGTGCCAGCAGCAAAGTCCCGAAAAGCTCCTACAATGAGCAGTTCTTC. It yields the protein CASSKVPKSSYNEQFF.

This clone occurred once. The V and J genes are TRBV7-8 and TRBJ2-5; D is tentatively TRBD1 or TRBD2 (5 bases each). Trimming left V 1 base short and J 1 base short, with 13 bases between. CDR1 SGHVS and CDR2 FQNEAQ come from the germline V gene. The CDR3 totals 16 residues. CDR3 region: CASSLVGTAPQETQYF. The CDR3 coding sequence is TGTGCCAGCAGCTTAGTAGGGACGGCGCCCCAAGAGACCCAGTACTTC.

The chain links TRBV5-1 to TRBJ1-2; perhaps TRBD1 as D (6 bases). The CDR3 is made up of 13 amino acids. V dropped 4 bases and J dropped 8 bases, with 15 bases sitting between them. The germline gives CDR1 SGHRS, CDR2 YFSETQ. In DNA, the CDR3 is TGCGCCAGCAGCCACAAAGGACAGCTCGGCTACACCTTC. Translating it yields CASSHKGQLGYTF.

The chain employs TRBV9 and TRBJ1-2; no reliable D call. Trimming pared 4 bases from V and 6 bases from J, leaving 13 bases between. From germline, CDR1 is SGDLS and CDR2 YYNGEE. The CDR3 has 13 amino acids. The CDR3 coding sequence is TGTGCCAGCAGCCCCCGGTTTGGGGATGGCTACACCTTC. Translation gives CASSPRFGDGYTF.

This clone was seen a handful of times. The chain has TRBV4-3 and TRBJ1-1; no definite D call. The V gene lost 4 bases and the J gene lost 1 base, with 7 bases spanning the gap. This CDR3 comprises 13 residues. CDR1 is LGHNA and CDR2 is YSLEER in the germline V gene. CDR3 region: CASSLSGNTEAFF. DNA for the CDR3: TGCGCCAGCAGCCTCTCGGGGAACACTGAAGCTTTCTTT.

The chain combines TRBV30 with TRBJ2-3, with D tentatively TRBD2 (5 bases). CDR1 is GTSNPN, CDR2 SVGIG, per germline (reference sequence). This CDR3 has 12 residues. V lost 5 bases and J lost 8, with 14 bases in between. CDR3 sequence (DNA): TGTGCCTGGGGCGGGCTCCCTGGTACGCAGTATTTT. Protein: CAWGGLPGTQYF.

The rearrangement links TRBV7-9 to TRBJ1-1, with TRBD1 matching 8 bases. The CDR3 is 15 residues long. CDR1 is SEHNR and CDR2 is FQNEAQ in the germline V gene (reference sequence). Trimming at V came to 3 bases and at J to 6 bases, leaving 9 bases not matched to a gene. CDR3 nucleotides: TGTGCCAGCAGCTTCCTCGGACAGGGTTTCGCTGAAGCTTTCTTT. The encoded protein is CASSFLGQGFAEAFF. Supplemented by reference TRBV7-9 and TRBJ1-1, the full variable domain reads DTGVSQNPRHKITKRGQNVTFRCDPISEHNRLYWYRQTLGQGPEFLTYFQNEAQLEKSRLLSDRFSAERPKGSFSTLEIQRTEQGDSAMYLCASSFLGQGFAEAFFGQGTRLTVV.

The genes are TRBV7-6 and TRBJ2-7; unclear D gene. V lost 1 base and J 4 bases, leaving 20 bases between the germline ends. The CDR3 has 17 residues. In germline, CDR1 is SGHVS, CDR2 FNYEAQ. CDR3 residues: CASSLEAPSRQKYEQYF. CDR3 sequence (DNA): TGTGCCAGCAGCTTAGAAGCCCCTAGTAGGCAGAAGTACGAGCAGTACTTC.

V and J are TRBV6-1 and TRBJ2-2, with 9 bases lining up with TRBD2. Germline loops: CDR1 MNHNS, CDR2 SASEGT. V trimming: 10 bases; J trimming: 5 bases; junction bases outside the gene matches: 11. This CDR3 contains 15 residues. CDR3: CATRRIAGETGELFF. Here the CDR3 DNA reads TGTGCCACCCGGAGGATAGCGGGAGAGACCGGGGAGCTGTTTTTT.